This TCR beta chain was identified during a study of long-term antiretroviral therapy in people with HIV. Findings and caveats of the study: Post-treatment diversity went higher with ART but stayed below transplant donor controls. On ART adherence, viral resistance or therapy changes, no data were available.

It was version v3.0 of the immunoSEQ assay that was run at survey level. Sequencing used immunoSEQ multiplex PCR; TCRdb keeps in-frame clones, though not all of them. The sample lists under 20,000 clones, roughly 89% occurring once. V was pared by 8 bases and J by 1 base, with 13 bases between. This CDR3 has 14 amino acids. Germline CDR1 reads MNHEY; CDR2 reads SVGAGI. Without exception, participants with HIV were treated in the United States. This clone has a single count. What it binds is not known. The chain couples TRBV6-5 to TRBJ2-3, with D maybe TRBD1 (5 bases). This clonotype originated in a man in his forties or fifties with HIV. Sample: unsorted PBMCs, taken 3 years after starting antiretroviral therapy. The CDR3 sequence is CASGVGAGTDTQYF. The CDR3 DNA reads as TGTGCCAGCGGAGTAGGGGCCGGCACAGATACGCAGTATTTT.